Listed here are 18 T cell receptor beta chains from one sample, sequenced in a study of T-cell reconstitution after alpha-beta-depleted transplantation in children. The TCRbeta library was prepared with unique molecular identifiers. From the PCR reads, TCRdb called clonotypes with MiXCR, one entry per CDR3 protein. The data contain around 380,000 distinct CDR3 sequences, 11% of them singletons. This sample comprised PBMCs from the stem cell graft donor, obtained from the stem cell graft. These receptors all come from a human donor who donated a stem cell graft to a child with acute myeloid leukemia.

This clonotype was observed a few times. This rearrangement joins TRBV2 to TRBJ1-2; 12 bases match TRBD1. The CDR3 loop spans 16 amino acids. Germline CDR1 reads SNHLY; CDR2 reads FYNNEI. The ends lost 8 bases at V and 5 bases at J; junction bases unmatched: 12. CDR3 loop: CASEGTGGRIGYGYTF. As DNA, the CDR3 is TGTGCCAGCGAAGGGACAGGGGGCCGTATAGGTTATGGCTACACCTTC.

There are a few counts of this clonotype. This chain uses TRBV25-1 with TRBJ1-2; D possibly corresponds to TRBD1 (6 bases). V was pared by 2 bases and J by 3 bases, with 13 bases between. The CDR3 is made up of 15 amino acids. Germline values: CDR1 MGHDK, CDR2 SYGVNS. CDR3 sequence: CASSEGVGGYYGYTF. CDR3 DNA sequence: TGTGCCAGCAGTGAAGGGGTAGGGGGATACTATGGCTACACCTTC.

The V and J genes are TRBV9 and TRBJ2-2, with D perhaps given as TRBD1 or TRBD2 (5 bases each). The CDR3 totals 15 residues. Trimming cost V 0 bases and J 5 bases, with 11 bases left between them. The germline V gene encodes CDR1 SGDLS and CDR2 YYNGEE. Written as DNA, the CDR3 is TGTGCCAGCAGCGTAGTCGGGGCGTGGACCGGGGAGCTGTTTTTT. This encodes CASSVVGAWTGELFF.

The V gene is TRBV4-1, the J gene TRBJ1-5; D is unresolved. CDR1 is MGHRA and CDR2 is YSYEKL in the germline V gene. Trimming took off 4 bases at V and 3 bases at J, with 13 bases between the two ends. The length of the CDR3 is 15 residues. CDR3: CASSRQAPDNQPQHF. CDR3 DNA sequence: TGCGCCAGCAGCCGCCAGGCGCCAGACAATCAGCCCCAGCATTTT.

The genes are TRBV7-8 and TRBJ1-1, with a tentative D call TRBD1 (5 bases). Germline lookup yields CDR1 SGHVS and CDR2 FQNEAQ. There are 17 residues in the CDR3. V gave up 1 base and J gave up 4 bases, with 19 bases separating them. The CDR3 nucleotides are TGTGCCAGCAGCTTAGTCGGGGGGGGGTGGAGAGGCACTGAAGCTTTCTTT. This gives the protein CASSLVGGGWRGTEAFF.

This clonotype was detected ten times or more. CDR3 region: CASSPWGADEKLFF. DNA of the CDR3: TGTGCCAGCAGCCCCTGGGGGGCGGATGAAAAACTGTTTTTT. The chain has TRBV25-1 and TRBJ1-4, with D tentatively TRBD1 (6 bases). The CDR3 runs to 14 residues. CDR1 and CDR2 (germline): MGHDK, SYGVNS. V was trimmed by 6 bases and J by 6 bases, leaving 14 bases between them.

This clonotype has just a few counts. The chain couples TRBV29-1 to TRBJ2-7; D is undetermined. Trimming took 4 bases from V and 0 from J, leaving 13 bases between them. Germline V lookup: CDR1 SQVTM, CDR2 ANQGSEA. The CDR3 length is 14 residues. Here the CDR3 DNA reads TGCAGCGTTGTTTCGCATTGGGCCTCCTACGAGCAGTACTTC. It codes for CSVVSHWASYEQYF.

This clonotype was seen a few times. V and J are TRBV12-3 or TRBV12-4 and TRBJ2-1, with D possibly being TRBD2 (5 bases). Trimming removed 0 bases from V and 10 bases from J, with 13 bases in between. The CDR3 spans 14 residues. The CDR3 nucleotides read TGTGCCAGCAGTTTAGCGGCTAGCCCCGACGAGCAGTTCTTC. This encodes CASSLAASPDEQFF.

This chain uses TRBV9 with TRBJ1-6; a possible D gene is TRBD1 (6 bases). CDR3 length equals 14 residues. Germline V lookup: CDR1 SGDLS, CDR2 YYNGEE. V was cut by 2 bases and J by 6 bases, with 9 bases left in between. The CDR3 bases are TGTGCCAGCAGCGTCGGGACAACTAATTCACCCCTCCACTTT. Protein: CASSVGTTNSPLHF.

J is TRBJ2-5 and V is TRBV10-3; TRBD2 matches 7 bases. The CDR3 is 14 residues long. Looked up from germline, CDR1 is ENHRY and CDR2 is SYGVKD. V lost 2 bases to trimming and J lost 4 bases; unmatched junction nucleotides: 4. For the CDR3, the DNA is TGTGCCATCAGTGAGCTGGCTAGCGGAGAGACCCAGTACTTC. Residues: CAISELASGETQYF.

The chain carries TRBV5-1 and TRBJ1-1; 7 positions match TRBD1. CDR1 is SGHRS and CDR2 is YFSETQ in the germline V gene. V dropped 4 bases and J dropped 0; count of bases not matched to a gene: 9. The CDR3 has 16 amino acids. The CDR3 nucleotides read TGCGCCAGCAGCCTCGGCCCGGGACAGATGAACACTGAAGCTTTCTTT. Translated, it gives CASSLGPGQMNTEAFF.

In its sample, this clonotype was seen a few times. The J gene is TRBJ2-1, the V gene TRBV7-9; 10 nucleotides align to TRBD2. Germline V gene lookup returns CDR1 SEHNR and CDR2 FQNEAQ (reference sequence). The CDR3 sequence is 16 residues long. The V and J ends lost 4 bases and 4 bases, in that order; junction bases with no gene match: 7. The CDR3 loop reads CASSSIGLAVYNEQFF. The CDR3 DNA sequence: TGTGCCAGCAGCTCTATTGGACTAGCGGTATACAATGAGCAGTTCTTC.

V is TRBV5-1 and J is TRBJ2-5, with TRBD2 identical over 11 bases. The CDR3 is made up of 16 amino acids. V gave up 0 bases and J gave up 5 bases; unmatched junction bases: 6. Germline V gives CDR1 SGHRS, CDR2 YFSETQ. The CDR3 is CASSLDFSGRGETQYF. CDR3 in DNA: TGCGCCAGCAGCTTGGACTTTAGCGGGAGGGGTGAGACCCAGTACTTC.

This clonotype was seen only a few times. CDR3 DNA: TGTGCCAGCAGTCCCCTAGCGGGGGGGCCGACTGAGCAGTTCTTC. The encoded protein is CASSPLAGGPTEQFF. The chain has TRBV12-3 or TRBV12-4 and TRBJ2-1; 12 bases line up with TRBD2. After removal of 5 bases from V and 9 bases from J, the junction contained 8 bases not matched to a gene. There are 15 residues in the CDR3.

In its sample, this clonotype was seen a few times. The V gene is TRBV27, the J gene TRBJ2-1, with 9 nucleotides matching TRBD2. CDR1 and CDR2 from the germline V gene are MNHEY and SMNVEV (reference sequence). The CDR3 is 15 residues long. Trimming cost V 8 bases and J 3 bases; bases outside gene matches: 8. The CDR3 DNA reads TGTGCCAGCGCCGGAGGCGGGGGGGTCTACAATGAGCAGTTCTTC. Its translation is CASAGGGGVYNEQFF.

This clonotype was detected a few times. The CDR3 is CSVENERDPYEQYF. In nucleotides, the CDR3 is TGCAGCGTTGAAAATGAACGGGACCCCTACGAGCAGTACTTC. The V and J genes are TRBV29-1 and TRBJ2-7; D assignment may be TRBD1 or TRBD2 (5 bases each). The CDR3 extends over 14 amino acids. Trimming stripped 2 bases from V and 2 bases from J, with 13 bases between. CDR1 and CDR2 (germline): SQVTM, ANQGSEA.

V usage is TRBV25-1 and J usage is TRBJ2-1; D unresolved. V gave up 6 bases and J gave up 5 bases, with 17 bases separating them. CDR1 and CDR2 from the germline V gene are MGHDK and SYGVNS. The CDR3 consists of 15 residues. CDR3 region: CASSPLAPGHNEQFF. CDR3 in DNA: TGTGCCAGCAGCCCGCTGGCCCCCGGCCACAATGAGCAGTTCTTC.

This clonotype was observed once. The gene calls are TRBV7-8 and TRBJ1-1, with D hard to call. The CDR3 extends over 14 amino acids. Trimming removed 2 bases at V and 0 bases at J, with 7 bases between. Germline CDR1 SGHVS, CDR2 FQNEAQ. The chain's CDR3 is CASSLIEMNTEAFF. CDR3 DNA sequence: TGTGCCAGCAGCTTAATCGAAATGAACACTGAAGCTTTCTTT.